The source of this TCR beta chain is a study of T-cell reconstitution after alpha-beta-depleted transplantation in children. TCRbeta library preparation incorporated unique molecular identifiers. TCRdb ran MiXCR on the PCR reads and lists one entry per CDR3 protein. This repertoire shows a few hundred thousand distinct CDR3 sequences, over 9.5% found once; its top ten account for 5% to 5.5%. Germline-derived CDR1 and CDR2 are DFQATT and SNEGSKA (reference sequence). CDR3 length: 18 residues. The ends lost 1 base at V and 3 bases at J; junction bases unmatched: 12. This clonotype was counted at least ten times.

The source of this sequence is a human donor who donated a stem cell graft to a child with SCID. This sequence joins TRBV20-1 and TRBJ2-2, with 9 bases aligning to TRBD2. This material consisted of PBMCs from the stem cell graft donor, taken from the stem cell graft. In DNA, the CDR3 is TGCAGTGCTAGAGTCCCCCCTAGCGGGGCGGCCTACACCGGGGAGCTGTTTTTT. Protein product: CSARVPPSGAAYTGELFF.